Listed here are 10 T cell receptor beta chains from one sample, sequenced in a study of cytomegalovirus exposure and HLA in healthy donors. Using immunoSEQ multiplex PCR, the repertoire was profiled, and TCRdb retains in-frame clones only, with some absent. This sample yields approximately 100,000 clones, of which about 94% are seen a single time; 0.95% to 1.3% belongs to the top ten. The sample was PBMCs. These receptor sequences come from a woman aged 30 to 39 in good health and CMV-seropositive.

The chain is built from TRBV7-3 and TRBJ2-1; TRBD2 aligns across 14 bases. Per the germline V gene, CDR1 is SGHTA and CDR2 is FQGTGA. The CDR3 length is 18 residues. The V gene end was trimmed by 4 bases and the J gene end by 9 bases; junction bases not matched to a gene: 14. The CDR3, as DNA: TGTGCCAGCAGCTCTCCCACCCCGGGACTAGCGGGAGTACGTGAGCAGTTCTTC. This translates into CASSSPTPGLAGVREQFF.

The chain employs TRBV10-3 and TRBJ1-1; D might be TRBD1 (6 bases). Trimming removed 3 bases at V and 2 bases at J, with 16 bases between. CDR1 is ENHRY, CDR2 SYGVKD, per germline. The CDR3 totals 16 residues. This CDR3 is CAISEYRDTLNTEAFF. DNA for the CDR3: TGTGCCATCAGTGAATACCGGGACACTCTAAACACTGAAGCTTTCTTT.

The rearrangement links TRBV13 to TRBJ1-3; possible D gene TRBD1, 6 bases. Germline lookup yields CDR1 PRHDT and CDR2 FYEKMQ (reference sequence). The CDR3 extends over 15 amino acids. Deletions cut 5 bases from V and 1 base from J, with 12 bases between. The CDR3 DNA reads TGTGCCAGCAGCCGGCCAGACAGGTCTGGAAACACCATATATTTT. Amino acid sequence: CASSRPDRSGNTIYF.

The genes are TRBV29-1 and TRBJ2-7; 7 bases line up with TRBD1. The CDR3 contains 13 residues. Germline V gene lookup returns CDR1 SQVTM and CDR2 ANQGSEA. Trimming cost V 4 bases and J 1 base; bases outside gene matches: 4. The CDR3: CSVVDRRSYEQYF. In DNA form, the CDR3 reads TGCAGCGTTGTGGACAGGCGATCCTACGAGCAGTACTTC.

This chain uses TRBV7-2 with TRBJ2-7; D possibly corresponds to TRBD1 (5 bases). V was clipped by 7 bases and J by 1 base, with 11 bases between them. The germline V gene encodes CDR1 SGHTA and CDR2 FQGNSA. The CDR3 has 13 residues. CDR3 amino acids: CASKQGSSYEQYF. The DNA of the CDR3 is TGTGCCAGCAAGCAGGGTAGTTCCTACGAGCAGTACTTC. The full variable domain, rest sourced from reference TRBV7-2 and TRBJ2-7, is GAGVSQSPSNKVTEKGKDVELRCDPISGHTALYWYRQSLGQGLEFLIYFQGNSAPDKSGLPSDRFSAERTGGSVSTLTIQRTQQEDSAVYLCASKQGSSYEQYFGPGTRLTVT.

The rearrangement uses TRBV4-1 and TRBJ2-7; the D gene is possibly TRBD1 (6 bases). V lost 4 bases and J lost 1, with 8 bases in between. The CDR3 sequence is 13 residues long. The germline CDR1 and CDR2 sequences are MGHRA and YSYEKL. CDR3 bases: TGCGCCAGCAGCCTAGGACAGTCCTACGAGCAGTACTTC. It encodes CASSLGQSYEQYF.

CDR3 coding DNA: TGTGCCAGCAGCCAAAAGACAGGGCTGCTAGAGACCCAGTACTTC. Translation gives CASSQKTGLLETQYF. The V call is TRBV14, the J call TRBJ2-5; the match to TRBD1 covers 7 bases. This CDR3 contains 15 residues. Germline V gene data show CDR1 as SGHDN and CDR2 as FVKESK. J was trimmed by 4 bases and V by 2 bases; bases with no gene match: 7.

The chain has TRBV28 and TRBJ2-1; 8 nucleotides agree with TRBD2. The CDR3 loop spans 13 amino acids. Germline V gene lookup returns CDR1 MDHEN and CDR2 SYDVKM. Unmatched junction bases numbered 6, after V lost 8 bases and J lost 6 bases. The CDR3 spells CASRDLAGNEQFF. The CDR3 DNA reads TGTGCCAGCCGTGATCTAGCGGGCAATGAGCAGTTCTTC.

The chain uses TRBV10-2 and TRBJ2-7; unclear D gene. Trimming stripped 6 bases from V and 3 bases from J, with 15 bases between. Germline CDR1 reads WSHSY; CDR2 reads SAAADI. The CDR3 sequence is 14 residues long. The CDR3 region has the DNA TGCGCCAGCAGGACCCCCGACGAGGACTACGAGCAGTACTTC. Protein sequence: CASRTPDEDYEQYF.

This rearrangement joins TRBV13 to TRBJ2-1; 7 nucleotides match TRBD2. With V trimmed by 3 bases and J by 5 bases, 10 bases remained unmatched. This CDR3 comprises 16 residues. CDR1 and CDR2 (germline): PRHDT, FYEKMQ (reference sequence). The CDR3 sequence: CASSFAGLAVNNEQFF. The CDR3 nucleotides are TGTGCCAGCAGCTTTGCCGGCCTAGCGGTCAACAATGAGCAGTTCTTC. Complete variable domain (other parts from reference TRBV13 and TRBJ2-1): AAGVIQSPRHLIKEKRETATLKCYPIPRHDTVYWYQQGPGQDPQFLISFYEKMQSDKGSIPDRFSAQQFSDYHSELNMSSLELGDSALYFCASSFAGLAVNNEQFFGPGTRLTVL.